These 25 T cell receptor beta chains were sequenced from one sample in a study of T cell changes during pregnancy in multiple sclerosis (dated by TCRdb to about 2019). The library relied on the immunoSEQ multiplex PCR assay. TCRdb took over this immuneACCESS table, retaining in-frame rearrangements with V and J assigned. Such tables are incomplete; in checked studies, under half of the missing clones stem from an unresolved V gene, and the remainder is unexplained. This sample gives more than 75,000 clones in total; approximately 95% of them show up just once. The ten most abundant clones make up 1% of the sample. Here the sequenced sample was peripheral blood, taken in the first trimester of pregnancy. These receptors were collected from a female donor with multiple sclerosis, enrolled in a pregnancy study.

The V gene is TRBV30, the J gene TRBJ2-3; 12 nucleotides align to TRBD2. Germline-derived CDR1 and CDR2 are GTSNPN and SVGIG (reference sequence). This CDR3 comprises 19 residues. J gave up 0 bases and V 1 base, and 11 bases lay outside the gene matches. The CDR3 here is CAWSGPGTSGLSSTDTQYF. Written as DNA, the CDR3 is TGTGCCTGGAGTGGACCCGGGACTAGCGGGCTTTCTAGCACAGATACGCAGTATTTT.

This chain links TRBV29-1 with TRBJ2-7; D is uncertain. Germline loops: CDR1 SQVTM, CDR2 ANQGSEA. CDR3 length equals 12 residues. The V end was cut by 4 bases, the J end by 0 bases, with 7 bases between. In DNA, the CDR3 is TGCAGCGTTGTTGACAACTCCTACGAGCAGTACTTC. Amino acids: CSVVDNSYEQYF.

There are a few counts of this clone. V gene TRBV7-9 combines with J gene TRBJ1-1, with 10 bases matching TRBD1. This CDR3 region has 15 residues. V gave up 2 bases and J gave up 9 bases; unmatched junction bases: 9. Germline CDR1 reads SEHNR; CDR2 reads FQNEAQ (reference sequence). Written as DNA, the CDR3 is TGTGCCAGCAGCTTATCTCCGGGACAGGGGATCCAAGCTTTCTTT. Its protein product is CASSLSPGQGIQAFF.

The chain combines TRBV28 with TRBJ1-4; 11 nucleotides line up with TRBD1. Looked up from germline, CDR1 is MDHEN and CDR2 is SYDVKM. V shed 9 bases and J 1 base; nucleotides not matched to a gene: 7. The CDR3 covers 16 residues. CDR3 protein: CARDRGQRGTNEKLFF. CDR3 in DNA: TGTGCCAGGGACAGGGGGCAAAGAGGAACTAATGAAAAACTGTTTTTT. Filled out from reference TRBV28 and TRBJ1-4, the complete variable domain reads DVKVTQSSRYLVKRTGEKVFLECVQDMDHENMFWYRQDPGLGLRLIYFSYDVKMKEKGDIPEGYSVSREKKERFSLILESASTNQTSMYLCARDRGQRGTNEKLFFGSGTQLSVL.

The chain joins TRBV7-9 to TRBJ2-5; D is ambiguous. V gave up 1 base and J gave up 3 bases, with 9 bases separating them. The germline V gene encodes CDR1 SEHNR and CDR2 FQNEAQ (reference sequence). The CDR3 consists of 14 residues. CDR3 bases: TGTGCCAGCAGCTTAGAGTCCACGGAAGAGACCCAGTACTTC. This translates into CASSLESTEETQYF. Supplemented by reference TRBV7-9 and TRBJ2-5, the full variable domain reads DTGVSQNPRHKITKRGQNVTFRCDPISEHNRLYWYRQTLGQGPEFLTYFQNEAQLEKSRLLSDRFSAERPKGSFSTLEIQRTEQGDSAMYLCASSLESTEETQYFGPGTRLLVL.

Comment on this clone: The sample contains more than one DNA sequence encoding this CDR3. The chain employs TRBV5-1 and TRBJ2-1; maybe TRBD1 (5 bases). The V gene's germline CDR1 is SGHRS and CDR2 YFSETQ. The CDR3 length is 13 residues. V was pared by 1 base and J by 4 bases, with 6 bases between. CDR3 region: CASSLTGYNEQFF. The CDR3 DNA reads TGCGCCAGCAGCTTGACAGGTTACAATGAGCAGTTCTTC. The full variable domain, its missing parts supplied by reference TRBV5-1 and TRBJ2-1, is KAGVTQTPRYLIKTRGQQVTLSCSPISGHRSVSWYQQTPGQGLQFLFEYFSETQRNKGNFPGRFSGRQFSNSRSEMNVSTLELGDSALYLCASSLTGYNEQFFGPGTRLTVL.

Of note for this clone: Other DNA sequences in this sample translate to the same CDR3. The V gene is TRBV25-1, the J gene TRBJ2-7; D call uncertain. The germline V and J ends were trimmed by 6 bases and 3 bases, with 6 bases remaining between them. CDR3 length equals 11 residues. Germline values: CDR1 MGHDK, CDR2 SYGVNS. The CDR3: CASSVSYEQYF. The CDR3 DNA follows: TGTGCCAGCAGCGTGAGCTACGAGCAGTACTTC.

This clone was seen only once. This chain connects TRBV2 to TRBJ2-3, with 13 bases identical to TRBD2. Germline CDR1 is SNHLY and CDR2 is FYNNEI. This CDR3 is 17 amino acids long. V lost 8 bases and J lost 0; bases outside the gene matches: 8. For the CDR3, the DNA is TGTGCCAGCGGCGGACTAGCGGGGGATACTAGCACAGATACGCAGTATTTT. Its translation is CASGGLAGDTSTDTQYF.

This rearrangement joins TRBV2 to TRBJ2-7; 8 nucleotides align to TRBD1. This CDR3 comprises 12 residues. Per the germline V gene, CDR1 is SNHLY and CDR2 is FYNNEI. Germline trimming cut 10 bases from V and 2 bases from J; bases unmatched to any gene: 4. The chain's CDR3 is CAIGQGPYEQYF. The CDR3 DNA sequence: TGTGCCATCGGACAGGGCCCCTACGAGCAGTACTTC.

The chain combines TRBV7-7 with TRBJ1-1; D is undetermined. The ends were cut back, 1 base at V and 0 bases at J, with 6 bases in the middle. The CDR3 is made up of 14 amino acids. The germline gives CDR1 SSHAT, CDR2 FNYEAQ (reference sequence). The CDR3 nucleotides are TGTGCCAGCAGCTTAGTCAGGATGAACACTGAAGCTTTCTTT. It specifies CASSLVRMNTEAFF. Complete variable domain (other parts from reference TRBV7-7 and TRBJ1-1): GAGVSQSPRYKVTKRGQDVTLRCDPISSHATLYWYQQALGQGPEFLTYFNYEAQPDKSGLPSDRFSAERPEGSISTLTIQRTEQRDSAMYRCASSLVRMNTEAFFGQGTRLTVV.

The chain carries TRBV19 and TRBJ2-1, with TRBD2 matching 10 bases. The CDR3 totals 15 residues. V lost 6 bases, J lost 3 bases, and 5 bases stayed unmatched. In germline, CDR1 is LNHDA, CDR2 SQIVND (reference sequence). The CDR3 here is CASSTGLAVYNEQFF. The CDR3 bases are TGTGCCAGTAGCACAGGACTAGCGGTCTACAATGAGCAGTTCTTC.

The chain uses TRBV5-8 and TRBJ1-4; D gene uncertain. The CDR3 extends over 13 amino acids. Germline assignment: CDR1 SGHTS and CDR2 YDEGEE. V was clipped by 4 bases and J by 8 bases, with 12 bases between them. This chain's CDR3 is CASSPLRGEKLFF. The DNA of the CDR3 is TGTGCCAGCAGCCCCCTGCGAGGGGAAAAACTGTTTTTT. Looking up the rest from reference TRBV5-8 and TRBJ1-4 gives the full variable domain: EAGVTQSPTHLIKTRGQQATLRCSPISGHTSVYWYQQALGLGLQFLLWYDEGEERNRGNFPPRFSGRQFPNYSSELNVNALELEDSALYLCASSPLRGEKLFFGSGTQLSVL.

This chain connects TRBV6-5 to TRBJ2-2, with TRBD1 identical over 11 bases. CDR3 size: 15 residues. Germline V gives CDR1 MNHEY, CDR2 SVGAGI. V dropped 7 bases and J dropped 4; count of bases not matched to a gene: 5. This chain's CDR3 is CASTQGQGVTGELFF. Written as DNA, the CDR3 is TGTGCCAGCACCCAGGGACAGGGGGTCACCGGGGAGCTGTTTTTT.

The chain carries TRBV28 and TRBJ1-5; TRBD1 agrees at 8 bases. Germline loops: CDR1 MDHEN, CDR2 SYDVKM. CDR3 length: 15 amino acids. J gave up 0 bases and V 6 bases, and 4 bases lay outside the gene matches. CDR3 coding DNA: TGTGCCAGCAGGCCTGGACAGGGTAGCAATCAGCCCCAGCATTTT. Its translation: CASRPGQGSNQPQHF.

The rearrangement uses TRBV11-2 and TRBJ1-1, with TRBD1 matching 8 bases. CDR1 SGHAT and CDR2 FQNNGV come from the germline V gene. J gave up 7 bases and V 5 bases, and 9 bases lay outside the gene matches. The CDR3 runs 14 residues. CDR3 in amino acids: CASSARQGWNEAFF. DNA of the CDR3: TGTGCCAGCAGCGCACGACAGGGGTGGAATGAAGCTTTCTTT.

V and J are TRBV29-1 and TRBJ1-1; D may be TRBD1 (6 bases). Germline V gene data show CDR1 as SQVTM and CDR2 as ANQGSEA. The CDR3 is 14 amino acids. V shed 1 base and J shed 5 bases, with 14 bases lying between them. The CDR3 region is CSVEAVDSPTEAFF. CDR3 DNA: TGCAGCGTTGAAGCGGTGGACAGTCCTACTGAAGCTTTCTTT.

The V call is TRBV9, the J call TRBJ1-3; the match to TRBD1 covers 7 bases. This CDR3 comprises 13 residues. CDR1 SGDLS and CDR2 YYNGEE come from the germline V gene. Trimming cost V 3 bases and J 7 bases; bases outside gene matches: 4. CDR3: CASSGQGDNTIYF. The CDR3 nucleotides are TGTGCCAGCAGCGGACAGGGAGACAACACCATATATTTT. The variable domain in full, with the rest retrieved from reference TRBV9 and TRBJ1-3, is DSGVTQTPKHLITATGQRVTLRCSPRSGDLSVYWYQQSLDQGLQFLIQYYNGEERAKGNILERFSAQQFPDLHSELNLSSLELGDSALYFCASSGQGDNTIYFGEGSWLTVV.

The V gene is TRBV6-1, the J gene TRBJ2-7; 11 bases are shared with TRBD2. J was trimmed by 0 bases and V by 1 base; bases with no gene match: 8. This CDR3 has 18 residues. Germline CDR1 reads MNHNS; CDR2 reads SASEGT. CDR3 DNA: TGTGCCAGCAGTGAAGTCCTAGCGGGAGGATACCTCTCCTACGAGCAGTACTTC. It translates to CASSEVLAGGYLSYEQYF.

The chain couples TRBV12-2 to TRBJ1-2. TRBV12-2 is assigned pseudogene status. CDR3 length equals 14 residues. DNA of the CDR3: TGTGCAAGTCGCTTGGGCCGGGAACCCCATGGCTACACCTTC. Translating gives CASRLGREPHGYTF.

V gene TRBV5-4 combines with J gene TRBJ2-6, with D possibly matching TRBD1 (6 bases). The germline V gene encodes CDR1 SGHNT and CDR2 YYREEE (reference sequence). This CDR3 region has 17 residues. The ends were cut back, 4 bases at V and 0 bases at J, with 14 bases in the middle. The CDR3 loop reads CASSTITQGSGANVLTF. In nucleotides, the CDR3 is TGTGCCAGCAGCACTATCACACAGGGCTCTGGGGCCAACGTCCTGACTTTC. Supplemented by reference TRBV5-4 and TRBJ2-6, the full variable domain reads ETGVTQSPTHLIKTRGQQVTLRCSSQSGHNTVSWYQQALGQGPQFIFQYYREEENGRGNFPPRFSGLQFPNYSSELNVNALELDDSALYLCASSTITQGSGANVLTFGAGSRLTVL.

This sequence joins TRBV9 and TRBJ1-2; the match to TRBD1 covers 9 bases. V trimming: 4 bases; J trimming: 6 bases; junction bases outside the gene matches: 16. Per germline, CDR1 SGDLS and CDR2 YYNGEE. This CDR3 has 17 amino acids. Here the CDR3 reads CASSPRAALDRGHGYTF. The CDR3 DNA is TGTGCCAGCAGCCCCCGAGCGGCCTTGGACAGGGGACATGGCTACACCTTC.

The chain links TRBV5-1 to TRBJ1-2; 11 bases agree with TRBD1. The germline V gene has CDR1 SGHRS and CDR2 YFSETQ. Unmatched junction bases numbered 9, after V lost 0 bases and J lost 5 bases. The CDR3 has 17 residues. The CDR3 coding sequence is TGCGCCAGCAGCTTGGATGGACAGGGGGCTTCTAGGTATGGCTACACCTTC. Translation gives CASSLDGQGASRYGYTF.

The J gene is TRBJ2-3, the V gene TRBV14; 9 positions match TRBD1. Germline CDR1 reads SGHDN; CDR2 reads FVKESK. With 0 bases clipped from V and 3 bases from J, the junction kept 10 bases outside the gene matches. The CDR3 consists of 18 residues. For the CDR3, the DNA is TGTGCCAGCAGCCAAGATTTTTCTCCAGGACAGGGGACAGATACGCAGTATTTT. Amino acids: CASSQDFSPGQGTDTQYF.

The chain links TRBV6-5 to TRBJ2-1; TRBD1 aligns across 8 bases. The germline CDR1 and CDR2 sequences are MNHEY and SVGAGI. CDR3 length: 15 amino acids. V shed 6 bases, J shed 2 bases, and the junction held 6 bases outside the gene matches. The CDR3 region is CASRRDRITYNEQFF. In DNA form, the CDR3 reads TGTGCCAGCAGACGGGACAGGATAACCTACAATGAGCAGTTCTTC.

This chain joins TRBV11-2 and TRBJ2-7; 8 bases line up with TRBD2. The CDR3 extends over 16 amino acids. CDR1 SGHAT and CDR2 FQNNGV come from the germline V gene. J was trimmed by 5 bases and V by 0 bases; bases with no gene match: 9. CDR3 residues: CASSLESRGRTNEQYF. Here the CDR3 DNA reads TGTGCCAGCAGCTTAGAAAGCCGCGGGAGGACCAACGAGCAGTACTTC.